This is a list of T cell receptor beta chains from one sample in a study of OX40 agonist ivuxolimab in advanced cancers. TCRdb keeps only in-frame clones here, not all; method: immunoSEQ multiplex PCR. Among tens of thousands of clones listed, 90% were seen once. Sequencing used CD4+ or CD8+ T cells sorted from blood, obtained in a trial of the OX40 agonist ivuxolimab. These receptors originate from an adult with an advanced solid tumor such as melanoma, head and neck, liver or kidney cancer. The CDR3 runs from the conserved cysteine through the conserved F or W. Fields, in order: V gene, J gene, CDR3 protein.

>TRBV7-6|TRBJ2-5
CASSIPRGQKQETQYF
>TRBV2|TRBJ1-1
CASSGTGGSNTEAFF
>TRBV4-1|TRBJ2-1
CASSPSAILAVVNEQFF
>TRBV7-9|TRBJ1-2
CASSLTDGSDGYTF
>TRBV10-3|TRBJ2-3
CAISESKGLSTDTQYF
>TRBV10-3|TRBJ1-1
CAISVDRTPPGAFF
>TRBV6-5|TRBJ2-2
CAIRDRGNTGELFF
>TRBV6-5|TRBJ2-7
CASSQPGLAGQGQYF
>TRBV30|TRBJ1-1
CAWSPTGVEAFF
>TRBV7-9|TRBJ2-4
CASGPSTSIGNIQYF
>TRBV27|TRBJ1-5
CASSLAGRHQPQHF
>TRBV9|TRBJ1-1
CASSGSEANTEAFF
>TRBV7-9|TRBJ1-2
CASSLAAGRGYGYTF
>TRBV5-1|TRBJ2-3
CASSPDIAGEFKYF
>TRBV18|TRBJ2-1
CASSRGSGESEQFF
>TRBV5-1|TRBJ2-7
CASSPEGLSYEQYF
>TRBV19|TRBJ1-5
CASSMYGMGNQPQHF
>TRBV11-3|TRBJ1-1
CASSPYSGGNTEAFF
>TRBV27|TRBJ1-1
CASKRWLTNTEAFF
>TRBV23-1|TRBJ2-3
CASSQEKGGRSSTDTQYF
>TRBV2|TRBJ2-5
CASSREETQYF
>TRBV7-8|TRBJ2-5
CASSLLWHSTQYF
>TRBV2|TRBJ1-2
CASRILGQANNGYTF
>TRBV7-3|TRBJ2-2
CASSQRTGQGELFF
>TRBV7-8|TRBJ2-1
CASSLGASMNNEQFF
>TRBV9|TRBJ2-3
CASTLDPSGTDTQYF
>TRBV6-5|TRBJ1-3
CASSPPGQGNTIYF
>TRBV28|TRBJ1-5
CASSWDSQYQPQHF
>TRBV29-1|TRBJ2-1
CSVEGLAGGSSYNEQFF
>TRBV27|TRBJ1-1
CASKADVNTEAFF
>TRBV2|TRBJ2-7
CASSPGTGAYEQYF
>TRBV6-5|TRBJ2-2
CASSYSRAGKTGELFF
>TRBV7-9|TRBJ1-1
CASSPQGALGVTEAFF
>TRBV5-8|TRBJ1-5
CASSLVHHVGNQPQHF
>TRBV5-6|TRBJ2-3
CASSFLPSRFPTDTQYF
>TRBV10-1|TRBJ2-5
CASSEGRQETQYF
>TRBV19|TRBJ1-6
CASSSMPGQQNSPLHF
>TRBV19|TRBJ1-1
CASGGWENTEAFF
>TRBV7-2|TRBJ1-1
CASSRDRLNTEAFF
>TRBV30|TRBJ1-2
CAWSLYYGYTF
>TRBV7-2|TRBJ1-1
CASNLGAAEAFF
>TRBV19|TRBJ1-1
CASSISGAGEAFF
>TRBV2|TRBJ1-1
CASREDRVNTEAFF
>TRBV4-1|TRBJ2-7
CASSQDSRGLGGYEQYF
>TRBV9|TRBJ1-3
CASSVEGSNTIYF
>TRBV2|TRBJ1-1
CASSEGGVLAFF
>TRBV9|TRBJ2-2
CASRRDHGGGDGELFF
>TRBV5-6|TRBJ2-1
CASSLLARGWDEQFF
>TRBV11-3|TRBJ2-5
CASSLGVSQETQYF
>TRBV18|TRBJ2-1
CATPKSPGGRDEQFF
>TRBV15|TRBJ2-3
CATSRDQGSPPLNTQYF
>TRBV5-6|TRBJ2-2
CASSLTGGFNTGELFF
>TRBV4-1|TRBJ1-1
CASSLGQGARGTEAFF
>TRBV11-2|TRBJ2-5
CASSPPGSGRWETQYF
>TRBV2|TRBJ2-5
CASGPKETQYF